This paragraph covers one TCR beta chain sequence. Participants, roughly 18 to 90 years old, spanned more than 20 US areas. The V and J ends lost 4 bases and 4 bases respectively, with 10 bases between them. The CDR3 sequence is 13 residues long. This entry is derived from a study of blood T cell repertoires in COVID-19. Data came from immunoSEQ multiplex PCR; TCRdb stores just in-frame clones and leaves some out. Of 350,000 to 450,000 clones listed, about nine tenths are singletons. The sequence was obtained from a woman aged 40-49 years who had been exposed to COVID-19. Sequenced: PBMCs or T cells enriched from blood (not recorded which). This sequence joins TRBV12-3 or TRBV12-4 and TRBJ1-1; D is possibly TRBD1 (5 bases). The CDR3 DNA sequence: TGTGCCAGCAGTTGGGGGGAGGGCACTGAAGCTTTCTTT. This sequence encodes CASSWGEGTEAFF.